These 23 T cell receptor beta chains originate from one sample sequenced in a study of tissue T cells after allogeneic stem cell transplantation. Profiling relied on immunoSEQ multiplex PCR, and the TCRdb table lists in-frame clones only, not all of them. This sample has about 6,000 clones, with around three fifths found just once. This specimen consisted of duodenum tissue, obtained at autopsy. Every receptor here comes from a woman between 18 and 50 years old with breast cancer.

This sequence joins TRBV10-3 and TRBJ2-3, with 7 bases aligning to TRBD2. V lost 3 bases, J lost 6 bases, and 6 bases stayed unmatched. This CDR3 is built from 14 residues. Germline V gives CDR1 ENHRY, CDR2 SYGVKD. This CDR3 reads CAISDARGGDTQYF. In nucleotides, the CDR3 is TGTGCCATCAGTGACGCGCGGGGAGGGGATACGCAGTATTTT.

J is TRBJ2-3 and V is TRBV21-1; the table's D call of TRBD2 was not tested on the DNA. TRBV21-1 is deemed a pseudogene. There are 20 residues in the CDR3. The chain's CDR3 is CASSKNVPSGSPSTTDTQYF. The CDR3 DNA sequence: TGTGCCAGCAGCAAAAATGTTCCTAGCGGGAGCCCGTCTACCACAGATACGCAGTATTTT.

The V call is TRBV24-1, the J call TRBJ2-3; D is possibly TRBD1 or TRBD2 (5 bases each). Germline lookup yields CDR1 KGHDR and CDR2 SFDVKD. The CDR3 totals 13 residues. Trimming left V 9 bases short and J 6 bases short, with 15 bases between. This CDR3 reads CATGDPSADTQYF. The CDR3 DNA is TGTGCCACCGGGGACCCGAGCGCGGATACGCAGTATTTT.

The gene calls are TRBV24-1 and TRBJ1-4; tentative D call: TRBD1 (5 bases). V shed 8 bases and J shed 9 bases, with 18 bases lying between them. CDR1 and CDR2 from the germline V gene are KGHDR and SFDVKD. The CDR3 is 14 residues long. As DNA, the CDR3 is TGTGCCACCAATGCCAGGGTTCCCCAAAAAAAACTGTTTTTT. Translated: CATNARVPQKKLFF.

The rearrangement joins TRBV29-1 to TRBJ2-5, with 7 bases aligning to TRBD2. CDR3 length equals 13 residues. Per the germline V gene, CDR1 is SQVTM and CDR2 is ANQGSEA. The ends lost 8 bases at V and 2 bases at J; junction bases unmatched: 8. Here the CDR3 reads CSLGPSGQETQYF. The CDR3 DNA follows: TGCAGCCTGGGGCCTAGCGGACAAGAGACCCAGTACTTC.

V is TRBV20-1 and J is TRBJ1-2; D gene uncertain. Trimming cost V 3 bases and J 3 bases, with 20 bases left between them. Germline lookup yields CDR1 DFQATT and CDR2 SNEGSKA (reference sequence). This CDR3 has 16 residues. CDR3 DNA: TGCAGTGCTAGTCTGACCCTATCTCTGGCGGACTATGGCTACACCTTC. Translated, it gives CSASLTLSLADYGYTF.

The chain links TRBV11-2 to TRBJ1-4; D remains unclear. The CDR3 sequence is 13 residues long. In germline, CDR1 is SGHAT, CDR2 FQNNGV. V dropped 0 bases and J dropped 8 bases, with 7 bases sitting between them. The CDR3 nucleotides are TGTGCCAGCAGCTTAGATAGAAAAGAAAAACTGTTTTTT. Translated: CASSLDRKEKLFF. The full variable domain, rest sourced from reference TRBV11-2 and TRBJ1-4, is EAGVAQSPRYKIIEKRQSVAFWCNPISGHATLYWYQQILGQGPKLLIQFQNNGVVDDSQLPKDRFSAERLKGVDSTLKIQPAKLEDSAVYLCASSLDRKEKLFFGSGTQLSVL.

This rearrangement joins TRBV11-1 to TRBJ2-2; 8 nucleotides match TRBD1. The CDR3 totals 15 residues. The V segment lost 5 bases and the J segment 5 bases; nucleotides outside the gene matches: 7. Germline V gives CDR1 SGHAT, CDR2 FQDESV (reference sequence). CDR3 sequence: CASSTDRARTGELFF. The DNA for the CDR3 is TGTGCCAGCAGCACGGACAGGGCGAGAACCGGGGAGCTGTTTTTT.

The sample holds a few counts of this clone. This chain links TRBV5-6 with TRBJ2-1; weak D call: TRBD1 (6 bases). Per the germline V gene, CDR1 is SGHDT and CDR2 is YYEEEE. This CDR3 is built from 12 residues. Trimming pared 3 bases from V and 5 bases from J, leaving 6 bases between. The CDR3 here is CASSSGDNEQFF. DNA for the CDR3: TGTGCCAGCAGCTCAGGGGACAATGAGCAGTTCTTC. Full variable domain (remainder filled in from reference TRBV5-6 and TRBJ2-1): DAGVTQSPTHLIKTRGQQVTLRCSPKSGHDTVSWYQQALGQGPQFIFQYYEEEERQRGNFPDRFSGHQFPNYSSELNVNALLLGDSALYLCASSSGDNEQFFGPGTRLTVL.

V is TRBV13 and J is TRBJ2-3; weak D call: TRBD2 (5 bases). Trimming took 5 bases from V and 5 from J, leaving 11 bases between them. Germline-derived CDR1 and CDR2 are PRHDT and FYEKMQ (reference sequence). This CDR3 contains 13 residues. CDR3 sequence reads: CASSVRAGDTQYF. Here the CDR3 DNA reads TGTGCCAGCAGCGTTAGGGCGGGAGATACGCAGTATTTT. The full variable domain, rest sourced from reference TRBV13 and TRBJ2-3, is AAGVIQSPRHLIKEKRETATLKCYPIPRHDTVYWYQQGPGQDPQFLISFYEKMQSDKGSIPDRFSAQQFSDYHSELNMSSLELGDSALYFCASSVRAGDTQYFGPGTRLTVL.

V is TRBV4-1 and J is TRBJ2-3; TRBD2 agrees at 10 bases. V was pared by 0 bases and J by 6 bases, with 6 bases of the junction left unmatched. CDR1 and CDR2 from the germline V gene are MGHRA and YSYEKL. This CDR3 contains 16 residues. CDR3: CASSQDGLAGADTQYF. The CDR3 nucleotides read TGCGCCAGCAGCCAAGACGGTCTAGCGGGAGCCGATACGCAGTATTTT.

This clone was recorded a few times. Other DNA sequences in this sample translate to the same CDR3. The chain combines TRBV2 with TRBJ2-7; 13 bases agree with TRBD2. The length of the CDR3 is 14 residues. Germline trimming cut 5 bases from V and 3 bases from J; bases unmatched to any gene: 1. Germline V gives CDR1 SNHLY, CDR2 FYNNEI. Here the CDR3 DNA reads TGTGCCAGCAGTCGGACTAGCGGGAGCTACGAGCAGTACTTC. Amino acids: CASSRTSGSYEQYF.

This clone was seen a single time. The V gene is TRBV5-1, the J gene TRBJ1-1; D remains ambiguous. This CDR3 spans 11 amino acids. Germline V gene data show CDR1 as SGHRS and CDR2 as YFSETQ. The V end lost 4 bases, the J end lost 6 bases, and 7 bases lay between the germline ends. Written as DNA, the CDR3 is TGCGCCAGCAGCATCGGCCCTGAAGCTTTCTTT. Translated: CASSIGPEAFF. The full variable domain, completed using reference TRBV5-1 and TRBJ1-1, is KAGVTQTPRYLIKTRGQQVTLSCSPISGHRSVSWYQQTPGQGLQFLFEYFSETQRNKGNFPGRFSGRQFSNSRSEMNVSTLELGDSALYLCASSIGPEAFFGQGTRLTVV.

CDR3 DNA sequence: TGTGCCTGGGGGGGGCCAGGGGCGAACACTGAAGCTTTCTTT. This codes for CAWGGPGANTEAFF. The chain combines TRBV30 with TRBJ1-1; TRBD1 might be the D (6 bases). Germline CDR1 GTSNPN, CDR2 SVGIG (reference sequence). Trimming stripped 5 bases from V and 1 base from J, with 14 bases between. The CDR3 contains 14 residues.

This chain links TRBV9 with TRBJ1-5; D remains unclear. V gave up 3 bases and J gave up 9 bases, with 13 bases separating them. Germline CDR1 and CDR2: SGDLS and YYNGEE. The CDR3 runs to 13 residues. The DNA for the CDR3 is TGTGCCAGCAGCGGCGCGGGCTCCGGGCCCCAGCATTTT. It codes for CASSGAGSGPQHF.

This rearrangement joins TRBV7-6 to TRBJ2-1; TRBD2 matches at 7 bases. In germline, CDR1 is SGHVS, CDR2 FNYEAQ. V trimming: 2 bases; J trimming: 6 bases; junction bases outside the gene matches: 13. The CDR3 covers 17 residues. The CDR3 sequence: CASSLRGLDVSSNEQFF. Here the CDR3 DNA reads TGTGCCAGCAGCTTAAGAGGACTAGATGTAAGCTCCAATGAGCAGTTCTTC.

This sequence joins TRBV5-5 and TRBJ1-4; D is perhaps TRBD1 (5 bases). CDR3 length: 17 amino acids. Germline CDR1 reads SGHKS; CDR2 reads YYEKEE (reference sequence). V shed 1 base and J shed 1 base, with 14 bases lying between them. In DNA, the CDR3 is TGTGCCAGCAGCTTGTGGGGCAGGGCCCTAACTAATGAAAAACTGTTTTTT. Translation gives CASSLWGRALTNEKLFF.

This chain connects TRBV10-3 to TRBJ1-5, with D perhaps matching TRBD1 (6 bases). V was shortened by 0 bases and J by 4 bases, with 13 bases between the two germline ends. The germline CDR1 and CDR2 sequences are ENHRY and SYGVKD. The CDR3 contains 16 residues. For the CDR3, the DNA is TGTGCCATCAGTGAGTCTCTAGGGGGGGCAAATCAGCCCCAGCATTTT. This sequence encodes CAISESLGGANQPQHF.

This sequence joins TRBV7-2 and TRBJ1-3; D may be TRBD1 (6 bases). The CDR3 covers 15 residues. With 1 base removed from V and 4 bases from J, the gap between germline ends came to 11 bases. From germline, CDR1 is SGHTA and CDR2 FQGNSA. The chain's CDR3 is CASSLGRGGGNTIYF. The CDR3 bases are TGTGCCAGCAGCTTAGGGCGAGGGGGGGGAAACACCATATATTTT.

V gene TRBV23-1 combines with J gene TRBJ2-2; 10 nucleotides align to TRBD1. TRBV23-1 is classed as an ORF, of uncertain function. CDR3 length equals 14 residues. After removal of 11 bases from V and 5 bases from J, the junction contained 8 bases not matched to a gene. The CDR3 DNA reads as TGCGCCTGGGTCGGACAGGGGGATACCGGGGAGCTGTTTTTT. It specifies CAWVGQGDTGELFF.

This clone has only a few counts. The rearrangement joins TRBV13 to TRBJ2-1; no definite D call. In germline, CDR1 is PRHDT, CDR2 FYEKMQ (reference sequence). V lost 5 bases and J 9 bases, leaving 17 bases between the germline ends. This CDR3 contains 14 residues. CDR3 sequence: CASSPDLFVGEQFF. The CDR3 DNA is TGTGCCAGCAGCCCCGACTTATTTGTGGGTGAGCAGTTCTTC.

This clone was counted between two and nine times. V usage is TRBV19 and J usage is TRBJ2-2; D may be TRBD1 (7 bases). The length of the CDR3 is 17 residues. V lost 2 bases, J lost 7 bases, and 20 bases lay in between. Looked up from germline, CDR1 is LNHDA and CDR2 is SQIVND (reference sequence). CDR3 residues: CASSILSEGAEIGELFF. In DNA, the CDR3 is TGTGCCAGTAGTATACTCTCGGAGGGGGCCGAGATCGGGGAGCTGTTTTTT.

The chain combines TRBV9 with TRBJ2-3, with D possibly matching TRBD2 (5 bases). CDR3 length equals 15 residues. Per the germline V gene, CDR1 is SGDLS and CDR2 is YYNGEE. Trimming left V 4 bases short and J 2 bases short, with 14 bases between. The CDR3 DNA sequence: TGTGCCAGCAGCCCGGCGGGCTACCACACAGATACGCAGTATTTT. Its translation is CASSPAGYHTDTQYF. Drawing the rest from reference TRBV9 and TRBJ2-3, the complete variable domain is DSGVTQTPKHLITATGQRVTLRCSPRSGDLSVYWYQQSLDQGLQFLIQYYNGEERAKGNILERFSAQQFPDLHSELNLSSLELGDSALYFCASSPAGYHTDTQYFGPGTRLTVL.